This TCR beta chain comes out of a study of regulatory T cells in long-lasting Graves disease. Time point specified: newly diagnosed GD, antithyroid drugs for less than 3 months. Extracted PBMC RNA gave rise to the TCR library. A note on this clonotype: The antigen is unknown.

HTBI primers from iRepertoire and Arm-PCR of CDR3 regions yielded the TCR beta libraries. One entry per CDR3 protein, called by TCRdb with MiXCR from the multiplex PCR reads. The data show 550,000 to 700,000 distinct CDR3 sequences, 16% seen once. Whole-study findings and limits: Sampling was limited to peripheral blood rather than thyroid tissue.

The same sample was also used in a study of T cells in Graves' hyperthyroidism and ophthalmopathy. That work states: Diagnosing involved the use of clinical symptoms, serum thyroxine and TRAb, thyroid ultrasound and orbital computed tomography. When the TCR CDR3 underwent first-round RT-PCR, the HTBI primer set was used.

Sequenced material: peripheral blood mononuclear cells (PBMCs), taken at new diagnosis, from a patient treated with antithyroid drugs. This receptor was taken from a man between 18 and 35 years old with Graves disease.

CDR3: CASSTGGAPGNIQYF. The CDR3 nucleotides read TGTGCCAGCAGCACAGGGGGCGCCCCGGGTAACATTCAGTACTTC. V is TRBV28 and J is TRBJ2-4; 9 nucleotides agree with TRBD1. Unmatched junction bases numbered 10, after V lost 6 bases and J lost 7 bases. CDR3 length: 15 amino acids. CDR1 and CDR2 (germline): MDHEN, SYDVKM.